The following is a T cell receptor beta chain sequence with its context. The record originates from a study of CD8 T cells in Susac syndrome. Germline lookup yields CDR1 MDHEN and CDR2 SYDVKM. The CDR3 has 14 amino acids. J was trimmed by 7 bases and V by 6 bases; bases with no gene match: 8. Random hexamers served to reverse transcribe about 0.45 to 1 ug RNA. MiXCR was run by TCRdb on the immunoSEQ multiplex PCR reads, yielding one entry per CDR3 protein. The sample consists of more than 250,000 distinct CDR3 sequences, about 91% of them appearing once. Source material: CD4+ T cells from PBMCs. The source is a human donor with multiple sclerosis. V is TRBV28 and J is TRBJ1-4; 7 nucleotides match TRBD1. The CDR3 DNA sequence: TGTGCCAGCAGCCTACAGGGGTGGGGTGAAAAACTGTTTTTT. Translated: CASSLQGWGEKLFF.